These 30 T cell receptor beta chains share one sample of origin, sequenced in a study of Graves' ophthalmopathy and Graves' hyperthyroidism. The TCR beta CDR3 regions underwent amplification from RNA transcripts. Following a first-round RT-PCR that used HTBI primers, a second-round multiplex PCR was carried out. One entry per CDR3 protein results from TCRdb running MiXCR on the multiplex PCR reads. The sample carries 620,000 or so distinct CDR3 sequences, 20% to 25% recorded once. Sequencing was done on a sample of peripheral blood. The receptors were gathered from a woman under 30 with stable Graves' hyperthyroidism. Some clones in this sample may be carry-over from other donors' samples.

This clonotype was seen a handful of times. V is TRBV12-3 or TRBV12-4 and J is TRBJ2-7; 12 bases are shared with TRBD1. V was clipped by 2 bases and J by 0 bases; unmatched bases: 5. The CDR3 length is 17 residues. The CDR3 DNA sequence: TGTGCCAGCAGTTTATGGGTGGGACAGGGGGCCTCCTACGAGCAGTACTTC. This sequence encodes CASSLWVGQGASYEQYF.

The gene calls are TRBV12-3 or TRBV12-4 and TRBJ1-1; D gene uncertain. The V end lost 3 bases, the J end lost 2 bases, and 13 bases lay between the germline ends. This CDR3 has 15 residues. The CDR3 DNA is TGTGCCAGCAGTTTCTACCCGACGGGAAACACTGAAGCTTTCTTT. It encodes CASSFYPTGNTEAFF.

The V and J genes are TRBV11-2 and TRBJ2-5; weak D call: TRBD1 (8 bases). Germline loops: CDR1 SGHAT, CDR2 FQNNGV. V was pared by 5 bases and J by 4 bases, with 23 bases between. This CDR3 region has 17 residues. The DNA of the CDR3 is TGTGCCAGCAGCGACGGGGGGAGCAGGGGGCGCGTAGAGACCCAGTACTTC. It encodes CASSDGGSRGRVETQYF.

In regard to this clonotype: A much larger clonotype is one base distant, so this may be a read error. The rearrangement uses TRBV20-1 and TRBJ2-7, with D uncertain. Germline CDR1 and CDR2: DFQATT and SNEGSKA (reference sequence). The CDR3 consists of 13 residues. CDR3 nucleotides: TGCATTGCCCCTAATCCTCTAACCTACGAGCAGTACTTC. It translates to CIAPNPLTYEQYF.

This rearrangement joins TRBV5-1 to TRBJ1-1; 10 positions match TRBD1. The CDR3 has 17 residues. Trimming took 4 bases from V and 4 from J; bases not matched to a gene: 13. Per germline, CDR1 SGHRS and CDR2 YFSETQ. DNA of the CDR3: TGCGCCAGCAGCCCCCCCGGGACAGGGGTAAAGAGCACTGAAGCTTTCTTT. This sequence encodes CASSPPGTGVKSTEAFF. The variable domain in full, with the rest retrieved from reference TRBV5-1 and TRBJ1-1, is KAGVTQTPRYLIKTRGQQVTLSCSPISGHRSVSWYQQTPGQGLQFLFEYFSETQRNKGNFPGRFSGRQFSNSRSEMNVSTLELGDSALYLCASSPPGTGVKSTEAFFGQGTRLTVV.

The V call is TRBV11-2, the J call TRBJ1-1; 8 positions agree with TRBD1. Germline trimming cut 5 bases from V and 0 bases from J; bases unmatched to any gene: 8. Germline CDR1 is SGHAT and CDR2 is FQNNGV. The CDR3 loop spans 16 amino acids. Here the CDR3 DNA reads TGTGCCAGCAGCGTTGGGACAGGCTCCATGAACACTGAAGCTTTCTTT. Protein product: CASSVGTGSMNTEAFF. Full variable domain (remainder filled in from reference TRBV11-2 and TRBJ1-1): EAGVAQSPRYKIIEKRQSVAFWCNPISGHATLYWYQQILGQGPKLLIQFQNNGVVDDSQLPKDRFSAERLKGVDSTLKIQPAKLEDSAVYLCASSVGTGSMNTEAFFGQGTRLTVV.

This clonotype was detected many times. The chain couples TRBV14 to TRBJ1-6; no definite D call. From germline, CDR1 is SGHDN and CDR2 FVKESK. V dropped 1 base and J dropped 7 bases, with 8 bases sitting between them. CDR3 length: 14 residues. CDR3 protein: CASSQAGVNSPLHF. The CDR3 bases are TGTGCCAGCAGCCAAGCCGGGGTCAATTCACCCCTCCACTTT.

The V call is TRBV5-1, the J call TRBJ2-7, with D possibly being TRBD1 (6 bases). Trimming left V 4 bases short and J 6 bases short, with 20 bases between. This CDR3 spans 15 amino acids. CDR1 and CDR2 (germline): SGHRS, YFSETQ. The CDR3: CASSKTGTKTFEQYF. The DNA of the CDR3 is TGCGCCAGCAGCAAGACCGGGACAAAGACTTTCGAGCAGTACTTC.

V and J are TRBV12-3 or TRBV12-4 and TRBJ1-5; possible D gene TRBD1, 6 bases. Trimming cost V 3 bases and J 2 bases, with 14 bases left between them. This CDR3 contains 16 residues. The CDR3 reads CASSFGGRVGNQPQHF. The CDR3 nucleotides are TGTGCCAGCAGTTTCGGGGGGCGCGTCGGCAATCAGCCCCAGCATTTT.

V usage is TRBV7-9 and J usage is TRBJ2-7; TRBD1 might be the D (6 bases). Germline loops: CDR1 SEHNR, CDR2 FQNEAQ (reference sequence). Between the trimmed V and J ends, which lost 10 bases and 8 bases, there was a span of 15 bases. The CDR3 extends over 11 amino acids. DNA of the CDR3: TGTGCCATCCTAGAGGGGGAGCAGCAGTACTTC. It specifies CAILEGEQQYF. Combining the CDR3 with reference TRBV7-9 and TRBJ2-7 gives the whole variable domain DTGVSQNPRHKITKRGQNVTFRCDPISEHNRLYWYRQTLGQGPEFLTYFQNEAQLEKSRLLSDRFSAERPKGSFSTLEIQRTEQGDSAMYLCAILEGEQQYFGPGTRLTVT.

This chain connects TRBV5-1 to TRBJ1-4; D possibly corresponds to TRBD1 (5 bases). Germline assignment: CDR1 SGHRS and CDR2 YFSETQ. V gave up 0 bases and J gave up 7 bases, with 16 bases separating them. The CDR3 spans 16 residues. The chain's CDR3 is CASSLATGERVEKLFF. CDR3 sequence (DNA): TGCGCCAGCAGCTTGGCCACGGGGGAAAGGGTTGAAAAACTGTTTTTT.

This clonotype was detected ten times or more. The chain links TRBV12-3 or TRBV12-4 to TRBJ2-6; D ambiguous. The CDR3 has 14 amino acids. V dropped 11 bases and J dropped 4 bases, with 15 bases sitting between them. CDR3 sequence reads: CAGSRASGANVLTF. The CDR3 region has the DNA TGTGCCGGCTCCCGGGCGTCGGGGGCCAACGTCCTGACTTTC.

V and J are TRBV6-1 and TRBJ2-5; the D gene is possibly TRBD2 (6 bases). The CDR3 runs 13 residues. The V end lost 6 bases, the J end lost 1 base, and 9 bases lay between the germline ends. CDR1 is MNHNS and CDR2 is SASEGT in the germline V gene. CDR3 DNA: TGTGCCAGCAGGGACGGGGGCCAAGAGACCCAGTACTTC. Residues: CASRDGGQETQYF.

J is TRBJ1-2 and V is TRBV10-3; TRBD1 might be the D (6 bases). CDR3 size: 15 residues. V was shortened by 0 bases and J by 7 bases, with 15 bases between the two germline ends. Germline CDR1 and CDR2: ENHRY and SYGVKD. As DNA, the CDR3 is TGTGCCATCAGTGAGTCGGACAGCCGAGGGTTTGGCTACACCTTC. This encodes CAISESDSRGFGYTF.

This clonotype was observed at least ten times. The J gene is TRBJ2-5, the V gene TRBV12-3 or TRBV12-4, with D perhaps TRBD1 or TRBD2 (5 bases each). CDR3 length: 16 amino acids. The V end lost 3 bases, the J end lost 1 base, and 15 bases lay between the germline ends. The CDR3 nucleotides are TGTGCCAGCAGTTTGGGGGTAGGCAGCCTCCAAGAGACCCAGTACTTC. As protein: CASSLGVGSLQETQYF.

This clonotype has at least ten counts. This rearrangement joins TRBV28 to TRBJ1-5; no firm D call. The CDR3 spans 16 residues. With 1 base removed from V and 0 bases from J, the gap between germline ends came to 10 bases. Per the germline V gene, CDR1 is MDHEN and CDR2 is SYDVKM. CDR3 in amino acids: CASSLSGRNSNQPQHF. The CDR3 region has the DNA TGTGCCAGCAGTTTATCGGGCAGGAATAGCAATCAGCCCCAGCATTTT. Full variable domain (missing parts from reference TRBV28 and TRBJ1-5): DVKVTQSSRYLVKRTGEKVFLECVQDMDHENMFWYRQDPGLGLRLIYFSYDVKMKEKGDIPEGYSVSREKKERFSLILESASTNQTSMYLCASSLSGRNSNQPQHFGDGTRLSIL.

This clonotype was seen ten or more times. This chain uses TRBV6-1 with TRBJ1-3, with TRBD1 matching over 9 bases. Germline CDR1 is MNHNS and CDR2 is SASEGT. The length of the CDR3 is 14 residues. V was clipped by 5 bases and J by 8 bases; unmatched bases: 7. In DNA form, the CDR3 reads TGTGCCAGCAGTAGCCGGGACAGGGAGTACACCATATATTTT. Translating it yields CASSSRDREYTIYF.

This clonotype was counted many times. The CDR3 DNA is TGTGCCAGCAGCGCCCGTGGGAAGAACGAGCAGTACTTC. It encodes CASSARGKNEQYF. The gene calls are TRBV7-3 and TRBJ2-7, with unresolved D. Between the trimmed V and J ends, which lost 5 bases and 5 bases, there was a span of 13 bases. Looked up from germline, CDR1 is SGHTA and CDR2 is FQGTGA. The CDR3 extends over 13 amino acids.

The genes are TRBV30 and TRBJ1-2, with TRBD1 matching over 7 bases. V lost 8 bases, J lost 3 bases, and 9 bases stayed unmatched. Germline CDR1 and CDR2: GTSNPN and SVGIG (reference sequence). The CDR3 runs 13 residues. The CDR3 loop is CARRQGLDYGYTF. The CDR3 DNA is TGTGCCCGACGACAGGGACTAGACTATGGCTACACCTTC.

The chain links TRBV20-1 to TRBJ2-5; D ambiguous. The CDR3 covers 13 residues. Germline V gene lookup returns CDR1 DFQATT and CDR2 SNEGSKA (reference sequence). Trimming stripped 4 bases from V and 5 bases from J, with 14 bases between. Written as DNA, the CDR3 is TGCAGTGCTACTCGGACCGCCGGGGAGACCCAGTACTTC. This encodes CSATRTAGETQYF.

This clonotype was observed many times. The chain uses TRBV7-8 and TRBJ1-5; possibly TRBD1 for D (6 bases). V was cut by 0 bases and J by 6 bases, with 12 bases left in between. The CDR3 length is 15 residues. Germline lookup yields CDR1 SGHVS and CDR2 FQNEAQ. CDR3 DNA: TGTGCCAGCAGCTTAGCGAGGCAGGGGCCTCAGCCCCAGCATTTT. Amino acids: CASSLARQGPQPQHF. The complete variable domain, with remaining parts taken from reference TRBV7-8 and TRBJ1-5, reads GAGVSQSPRYKVAKRGQDVALRCDPISGHVSLFWYQQALGQGPEFLTYFQNEAQLDKSGLPSDRFFAERPEGSVSTLKIQRTQQEDSAVYLCASSLARQGPQPQHFGDGTRLSIL.

This clonotype was counted many times. The chain has TRBV15 and TRBJ2-5; either TRBD1 or TRBD2 may fit D (5 bases each). Germline V CDR1 and CDR2: LNHNV, YYDKDF (reference sequence). This CDR3 region has 14 residues. Trimming removed 1 base at V and 0 bases at J, with 6 bases between. In nucleotides, the CDR3 is TGTGCCACCAGCAGAGGAGGGGACCAAGAGACCCAGTACTTC. This gives the protein CATSRGGDQETQYF. Using reference TRBV15 and TRBJ2-5 for the parts outside the CDR3, the full variable domain is DAMVIQNPRYQVTQFGKPVTLSCSQTLNHNVMYWYQQKSSQAPKLLFHYYDKDFNNEADTPDNFQSRRPNTSFCFLDIRSPGLGDTAMYLCATSRGGDQETQYFGPGTRLLVL.

This clonotype was seen repeatedly, ten times or more. A single base separates this from a much larger clone, so it may be a read error. The chain has TRBV12-3 or TRBV12-4 and TRBJ1-2; a weak D match, TRBD1 (5 bases). This CDR3 contains 15 residues. V was cut by 2 bases and J by 1 base, with 11 bases left in between. This CDR3 reads CASSLSSGNNYGYTF. DNA for the CDR3: TGTGCCAGCAGTTTAAGTTCAGGGAATAACTATGGCTACACCTTC.

This clonotype was found many times. The V and J genes are TRBV6-5 and TRBJ2-7; D is unresolved. The V gene lost 2 bases and the J gene lost 10 bases, with 18 bases spanning the gap. This CDR3 region has 14 residues. Germline lookup yields CDR1 MNHEY and CDR2 SVGAGI. CDR3 in amino acids: CASSYVRTPIVQYF. CDR3 coding DNA: TGTGCCAGCAGTTACGTACGTACTCCCATTGTACAGTACTTC.

Notes on this clonotype: A much larger clone is a single base away; this may be a read error. The CDR3 region has the DNA TGTGCCAGCAGCCCAACCGGGACAGGGGTCAATGGCTACACCTTC. Amino acids: CASSPTGTGVNGYTF. The V gene is TRBV9, the J gene TRBJ1-2; 10 bases align to TRBD1. The CDR3 sequence is 15 residues long. The germline gives CDR1 SGDLS, CDR2 YYNGEE. Unmatched junction bases numbered 9, after V lost 4 bases and J lost 6 bases.

The V and J genes are TRBV6-1 and TRBJ1-5; D possibly corresponds to TRBD1 (5 bases). V lost 2 bases and J lost 7, with 18 bases in between. This CDR3 comprises 16 residues. Looked up from germline, CDR1 is MNHNS and CDR2 is SASEGT. The CDR3 DNA sequence: TGTGCCAGCAGTGAATTCATAGGGGTTGGGGGACAGCCCCAGCATTTT. This codes for CASSEFIGVGGQPQHF.

At least ten counts were recorded for this clonotype. The chain combines TRBV28 with TRBJ2-5; TRBD2 matches at 9 bases. Trimming cost V 5 bases and J 5 bases; bases outside gene matches: 12. The germline CDR1 and CDR2 sequences are MDHEN and SYDVKM. The CDR3 contains 16 residues. This CDR3 reads CASSTPGSGSMETQYF. In DNA, the CDR3 is TGTGCCAGCAGTACCCCGGGTAGCGGGAGTATGGAGACCCAGTACTTC.

This clonotype was seen many times. The rearrangement links TRBV10-3 to TRBJ1-3; tentatively, D is TRBD1 (5 bases). CDR3 size: 19 residues. V lost 8 bases and J lost 1, with 27 bases in between. CDR1 is ENHRY, CDR2 SYGVKD, per germline. The CDR3 spells CAIGQRRDPGRVSGNTIYF. CDR3 nucleotides: TGTGCCATCGGTCAACGACGGGACCCAGGGCGGGTTTCTGGAAACACCATATATTTT.

The sample holds a few counts of this clonotype. V gene TRBV20-1 combines with J gene TRBJ1-2; D ambiguous. Germline V CDR1 and CDR2: DFQATT, SNEGSKA (reference sequence). The ends were cut back, 4 bases at V and 6 bases at J, with 15 bases in the middle. The CDR3 totals 13 residues. Here the CDR3 DNA reads TGCAGTGCTATCCACAGTACTCGGGATGGCTACACCTTC. Residues: CSAIHSTRDGYTF.

This clonotype was seen many times. The chain employs TRBV12-3 or TRBV12-4 and TRBJ2-7; D not certain. Trimming pared 1 base from V and 3 bases from J, leaving 7 bases between. This CDR3 is 13 amino acids long. The CDR3 loop is CASSLEAGYEQYF. In DNA, the CDR3 is TGTGCCAGCAGTTTAGAGGCAGGCTACGAGCAGTACTTC.